Listed below are T cell receptor beta chains from one sample, sequenced in a study of blood T cell repertoires in COVID-19. Sequencing was performed with immunoSEQ multiplex PCR; in TCRdb, only in-frame clones are kept and a portion is missing. Found here are fewer than 300,000 clones, about 87% of them singletons; the top ten hold around 2.5%. The sequenced material came from peripheral blood. These receptors were taken from a woman in her fifties or sixties with acute or convalescent COVID-19. Each CDR3 is given with its conserved first and last residue. Each record gives: V gene, D gene, clone size, J gene, CDR3 length, CDR3 DNA, CDR3 protein. D genes are given only for firm matches. Not all rows give a size; the values are once, few, many and, for expanded clones, a class.

>TRBV28|TRBD1|.|TRBJ1-2|17
TGTGCCAGCAGGCCCCCGGGACAGGGGTTGGGTGCCTATGGCTACACCTTC
CASRPPGQGLGAYGYTF
>TRBV2|TRBD1|.|TRBJ2-1|14
TGTGCCAGCCTAGAACAGGGGGCCTACAATGAGCAGTTCTTC
CASLEQGAYNEQFF
>TRBV7-3|TRBD2|.|TRBJ2-3|14
TGTGCCAGCGGGGAGGGTAGGGGCACAGATACGCAGTATTTT
CASGEGRGTDTQYF
>TRBV5-8|.|.|TRBJ1-4|15
TGTGCCAGCAGCCCGGGGGGTACGGCTAATGAAAAACTGTTTTTT
CASSPGGTANEKLFF
>TRBV27|TRBD2|.|TRBJ2-1|15
TGTGCCAGCAGTTCCGGGGGAGCGGGGGGCAATGAGCAGTTCTTC
CASSSGGAGGNEQFF
>TRBV28|.|.|TRBJ1-1|14
TGTGCCAGCAGTTTTAGGCAGGAGAACACTGAAGCTTTCTTT
CASSFRQENTEAFF
>TRBV18|TRBD2|once|TRBJ2-3|16
TGTGCCAGCTCACCCGGACTAGCGGGAGACTCGAATACGCAGTATTTT
CASSPGLAGDSNTQYF
>TRBV5-1|TRBD2|.|TRBJ2-7|18
TGCGCCAGCAGCATGGGTGCAGGGACTAGCGGGAGGTTCAACGAGCAGTACTTC
CASSMGAGTSGRFNEQYF
>TRBV20-1|TRBD2|once|TRBJ2-5|15
TGCAGTGCTAGTGTACTAGCGGGAGGAGGTGAGACCCAGTACTTC
CSASVLAGGGETQYF
>TRBV15|.|.|TRBJ2-3|16
TGTGCCACCAGCAGACTCCGGGACATGAGAGTAGATACGCAGTATTTT
CATSRLRDMRVDTQYF
>TRBV18|TRBD2|.|TRBJ2-3|15
TGTGCCAGCTCACCGGCTAGCGGAAGTGCAGATACGCAGTATTTT
CASSPASGSADTQYF
>TRBV28|.|.|TRBJ2-1|13
TGTGCCAGCAACCGGGACAACTACAATGAGCAGTTCTTC
CASNRDNYNEQFF
>TRBV19|TRBD1|.|TRBJ2-7|14
TGTGCCAGTAGTATAGTGACAGGGGGCTACGAGCAGTACTTC
CASSIVTGGYEQYF
>TRBV28|.|.|TRBJ1-2|13
TGTGCCAGCAGTTTACCAGGGGTTTATGGCTACACCTTC
CASSLPGVYGYTF
>TRBV9|.|.|TRBJ1-2|14
TGTGCCAGCAGCGAGGGAGACGATGGCTATGGCTACACCTTC
CASSEGDDGYGYTF
>TRBV24-1|TRBD2|.|TRBJ2-1|17
TGTGCCACCAGTGGGGCCAACCCCCAGCGGGGCTACAATGAGCAGTTCTTC
CATSGANPQRGYNEQFF
>TRBV14|.|.|TRBJ1-1|13
TGTGCCAGCAGCCACAACAGGGTCACTGAAGCTTTCTTT
CASSHNRVTEAFF
>TRBV10-3|.|.|TRBJ2-5|19
TGTGCCATCAGTGCCTATTCAGTCAAACCGGGGTTTGCGTGGGAGACCCAGTACTTC
CAISAYSVKPGFAWETQYF
>TRBV28|TRBD1|.|TRBJ2-5|14
TGTGCCAGCAGTTTGAGGACAGGGGGCCCAACCCAGTACTTC
CASSLRTGGPTQYF
>TRBV27|TRBD1|.|TRBJ2-1|16
TGTGCCAGCAGTCTGCTTGGGACAGGGGGGGTTGATGAGCAGTTCTTC
CASSLLGTGGVDEQFF
>TRBV4-1|TRBD1|.|TRBJ1-4|15
TGCGCCAGCAGCCGAACAGGGGAAACTAATGAAAAACTGTTTTTT
CASSRTGETNEKLFF
>TRBV14|.|.|TRBJ2-7|17
TGTGCCAGCAGCCAGGCTGCTCGACAGTATCCTCAATACGAGCAGTACTTC
CASSQAARQYPQYEQYF
>TRBV7-2|.|.|TRBJ2-7|14
TGTGCCAGCAGCTTCGGCGGCAGCTCCTACGAGCAGTACTTC
CASSFGGSSYEQYF
>TRBV5-1|TRBD2|.|TRBJ2-3|14
TGCGCCAGCAGGGCTGTCGGGAGGACAGATACGCAGTATTTT
CASRAVGRTDTQYF
>TRBV18|.|.|TRBJ1-1|14
TGTGCCAGCTCAGCGAGGGCAGACGGAGATGAAGCTTTCTTT
CASSARADGDEAFF
>TRBV6-5|TRBD1|.|TRBJ1-6|15
TGTGCCAGCAGCGATCTTGGGACAGGTTCGACACCCCTCCACTTT
CASSDLGTGSTPLHF
>TRBV5-6|TRBD2|.|TRBJ2-1|16
TGTGCCAGCAGCAAGAGACTAGCGGGAGGGCCGGATGAGCAGTTCTTC
CASSKRLAGGPDEQFF
>TRBV7-9|.|.|TRBJ1-5|17
TGTGCCAGCAGCCTCTCCGGTGGAGGGCGGGACAATCAGCCCCAGCATTTT
CASSLSGGGRDNQPQHF
>TRBV3-1/TRBV3-2|.|.|TRBJ2-1|12
TGTGCCAGCAGCCCGCGTCTCGATGAGCAGTTCTTC
CASSPRLDEQFF
>TRBV7-3|.|few|TRBJ2-2|16
TGTGCCAGCAGCTTATCGGAGGGCCGGGACACCGGGGAGCTGTTTTTT
CASSLSEGRDTGELFF
>TRBV9|TRBD2|.|TRBJ2-1|15
TGTGCCAGCAGCCCTAGCGGGGGTTCCTACAATGAGCAGTTCTTC
CASSPSGGSYNEQFF
>TRBV9|.|.|TRBJ1-3|13
TGTGCCAGCAGTGGAGGATCTGGAAACACCATATATTTT
CASSGGSGNTIYF
>TRBV10-3|.|once|TRBJ2-3|13
TGTGCCATCAGTGAGGGAGGGTCAGATACGCAGTATTTT
CAISEGGSDTQYF
>TRBV27|TRBD1|.|TRBJ2-1|16
TGTGCCAGCAGTCCCCGGACAGGGCTGAACTACAATGAGCAGTTCTTC
CASSPRTGLNYNEQFF
>TRBV24-1|TRBD1|.|TRBJ1-4|18
TGTGCCACCAGTGATTTCCGAGCGGGGACAGGGTGGGCTGAAAAACTGTTTTTT
CATSDFRAGTGWAEKLFF
>TRBV15|.|once|TRBJ2-1|12
TGTGCCACCAGCCGCGGAGGAGGAGAGCAGTTCTTC
CATSRGGGEQFF
>TRBV19|TRBD1|.|TRBJ1-4|14
TGTGCCAGTAGTATTTCCCAGGGGGATGAAAAACTGTTTTTT
CASSISQGDEKLFF
>TRBV7-2|.|.|TRBJ2-7|11
TGTGCCAGCAGCTACACCTACGAGCAGTACTTC
CASSYTYEQYF
>TRBV29-1|TRBD2|.|TRBJ2-2|15
TGCAGCGTTTCGGGGCTAGCGGGAGGGACCGGGGAGCTGTTTTTT
CSVSGLAGGTGELFF
>TRBV7-3|TRBD2|.|TRBJ2-7|15
TGTGCCAGCAGCTTAACGGGAGGGAGCTCCTACGAGCAGTACTTC
CASSLTGGSSYEQYF
>TRBV5-1|TRBD1|.|TRBJ2-3|14
TGCGCCAGCAGCGCGACAGGGGGCGCAGATACGCAGTATTTT
CASSATGGADTQYF